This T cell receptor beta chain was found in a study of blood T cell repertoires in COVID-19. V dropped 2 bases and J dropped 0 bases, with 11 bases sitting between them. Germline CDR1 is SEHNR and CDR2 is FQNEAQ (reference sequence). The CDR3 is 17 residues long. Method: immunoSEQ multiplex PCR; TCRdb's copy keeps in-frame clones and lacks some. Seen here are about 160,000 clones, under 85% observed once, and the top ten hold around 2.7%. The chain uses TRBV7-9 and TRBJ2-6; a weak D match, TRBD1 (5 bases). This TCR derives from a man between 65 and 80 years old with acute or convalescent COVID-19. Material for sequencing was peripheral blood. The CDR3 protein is CASSLLGASSGANVLTF. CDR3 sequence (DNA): TGTGCCAGCAGCTTATTAGGGGCCAGCTCTGGGGCCAACGTCCTGACTTTC.